These 10 T cell receptor beta chains were sequenced from one sample in a study of blood T cell repertoires in COVID-19. Produced via immunoSEQ multiplex PCR; TCRdb's table is partial and in-frame only. The sample shows about 210,000 clones, around 83% of them seen only once. The sequencing input was peripheral blood. The receptors shown here come from a woman aged 45-65 years with acute or convalescent COVID-19.

The chain joins TRBV6-6 to TRBJ1-5; D is undetermined. CDR1 is MNHNY and CDR2 is SVGAGI in the germline V gene (reference sequence). Between the trimmed V and J ends, which lost 2 bases and 5 bases, there was a span of 4 bases. This CDR3 has 12 residues. CDR3 loop: CASSYAYQPQHF. The CDR3 DNA reads TGTGCCAGCAGTTACGCGTATCAGCCCCAGCATTTT.

The chain recombines TRBV10-2 with TRBJ2-7; TRBD2 might be the D (5 bases). Trimming removed 5 bases from V and 7 bases from J, with 15 bases in between. Germline V CDR1 and CDR2: WSHSY, SAAADI. The CDR3 is 13 residues long. CDR3 sequence (DNA): TGCGCCAGCAGTTCAGGATCCCGAGGGGAGCAGTACTTC. Translating it yields CASSSGSRGEQYF.

This sequence joins TRBV5-5 and TRBJ2-1; TRBD2 aligns across 7 bases. CDR1 and CDR2 from the germline V gene are SGHKS and YYEKEE (reference sequence). The V segment lost 0 bases and the J segment 14 bases; nucleotides outside the gene matches: 14. CDR3 size: 15 residues. This CDR3 reads CASSLAGEGRFYEFF. CDR3 sequence (DNA): TGTGCCAGCAGCTTGGCCGGGGAGGGCCGCTTCTATGAGTTCTTC.

V is TRBV18 and J is TRBJ2-3; TRBD1 might be the D (6 bases). V lost 3 bases and J lost 3, with 37 bases in between. The CDR3 totals 23 residues. Germline V lookup: CDR1 KGHSH, CDR2 LQKENI. CDR3 coding DNA: TGTGCCAGCTCACCCCGTACTGTCCCTGGGGCACGGCGGGCAGAGCAGGGGACAGATACGCAGTATTTT. Protein sequence: CASSPRTVPGARRAEQGTDTQYF. Together with reference TRBV18 and TRBJ2-3, the CDR3 gives the full variable domain: NAGVMQNPRHLVRRRGQEARLRCSPMKGHSHVYWYRQLPEEGLKFMVYLQKENIIDESGMPKERFSAEFPKEGPSILRIQQVVRGDSAAYFCASSPRTVPGARRAEQGTDTQYFGPGTRLTVL.

The gene calls are TRBV5-6 and TRBJ1-3; 8 bases fit TRBD1. Germline values: CDR1 SGHDT, CDR2 YYEEEE. V gave up 5 bases and J gave up 6 bases; unmatched junction bases: 10. This CDR3 spans 15 amino acids. CDR3 DNA: TGTGCCAGCAGGCGAAGGACAGGGAGGACAAACACCATATATTTT. Translating it yields CASRRRTGRTNTIYF.

The gene calls are TRBV30 and TRBJ2-1; D is possibly TRBD2 (5 bases). The CDR3 is 11 amino acids. From germline, CDR1 is GTSNPN and CDR2 SVGIG (reference sequence). Trimming removed 3 bases from V and 9 bases from J, with 9 bases in between. CDR3 protein: CAWRSEGEQFF. In DNA, the CDR3 is TGTGCCTGGAGAAGCGAGGGTGAGCAGTTCTTC.

The rearrangement joins TRBV24-1 to TRBJ1-3; D is possibly TRBD1 (5 bases). Trimming left V 6 bases short and J 0 bases short, with 8 bases between. The germline CDR1 and CDR2 sequences are KGHDR and SFDVKD. This CDR3 is 14 amino acids long. The CDR3 here is CATSSRDSGNTIYF. CDR3 nucleotides: TGTGCCACCAGTAGCAGGGACTCTGGAAACACCATATATTTT.

V is TRBV7-8 and J is TRBJ2-3; D possibly corresponds to TRBD2 (7 bases). V shed 1 base and J shed 1 base, with 15 bases lying between them. Looked up from germline, CDR1 is SGHVS and CDR2 is FQNEAQ. CDR3 size: 17 residues. The CDR3 bases are TGTGCCAGCAGCTTAGACAGGGAGGGCTACGGCACAGATACGCAGTATTTT. This sequence encodes CASSLDREGYGTDTQYF. Full variable domain (outside the CDR3, taken from reference TRBV7-8 and TRBJ2-3): GAGVSQSPRYKVAKRGQDVALRCDPISGHVSLFWYQQALGQGPEFLTYFQNEAQLDKSGLPSDRFFAERPEGSVSTLKIQRTQQEDSAVYLCASSLDREGYGTDTQYFGPGTRLTVL.

The V call is TRBV6-6, the J call TRBJ2-1; 9 bases match TRBD2. The length of the CDR3 is 16 residues. Looked up from germline, CDR1 is MNHNY and CDR2 is SVGAGI (reference sequence). V was pared by 6 bases and J by 4 bases, with 10 bases of the junction left unmatched. The CDR3 spells CASRSPLTSGYNEQFF. CDR3 coding DNA: TGTGCCAGCAGATCCCCTTTGACTAGCGGATACAATGAGCAGTTCTTC.

This chain links TRBV28 with TRBJ1-6, with 7 bases that match TRBD1. The CDR3 loop spans 12 amino acids. CDR1 MDHEN and CDR2 SYDVKM come from the germline V gene. J gave up 14 bases and V 6 bases, and 7 bases lay outside the gene matches. The CDR3 spells CASRDTGEALHF. In DNA form, the CDR3 reads TGTGCCAGCAGAGATACAGGGGAGGCCCTCCACTTT.